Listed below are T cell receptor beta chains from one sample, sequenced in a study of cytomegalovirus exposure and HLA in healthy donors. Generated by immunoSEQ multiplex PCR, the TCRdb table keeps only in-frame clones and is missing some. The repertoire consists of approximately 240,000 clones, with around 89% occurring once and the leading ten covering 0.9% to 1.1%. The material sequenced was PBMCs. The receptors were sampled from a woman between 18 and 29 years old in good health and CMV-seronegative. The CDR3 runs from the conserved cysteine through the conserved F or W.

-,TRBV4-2,CASSQEASGATYEQYF
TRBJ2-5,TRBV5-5,CASSLVFIETQYF
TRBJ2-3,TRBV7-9,CASSLGRIWGTDTQYF
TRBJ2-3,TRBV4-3,CASSRSGLDTDTQYF
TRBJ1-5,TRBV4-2,CASSQEPDRPNQPQHF
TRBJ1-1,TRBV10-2,CASSSGAEAFF
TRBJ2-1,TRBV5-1,CASSTGIRNEQFF
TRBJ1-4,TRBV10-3,CAISEGGADGEKLFF
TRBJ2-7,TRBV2,CASSESRRPYEQYF
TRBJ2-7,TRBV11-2,CASSLVTSGVSYEQYF
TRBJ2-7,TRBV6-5,CASRQGREQYF
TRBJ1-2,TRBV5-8,CASSDRGANYGYTF
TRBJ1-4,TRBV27,CASSDNRDRVGTSNEKLFF
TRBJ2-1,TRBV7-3,CASSSLIGGLAGAYNEQFF
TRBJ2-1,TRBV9,CASSVSGGSYNEQFF
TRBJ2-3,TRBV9,CASSSHLLAGGLDAQYF
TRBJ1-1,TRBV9,CASRDLGRNTEAFF
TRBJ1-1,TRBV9,CASSVSEDTEAFF
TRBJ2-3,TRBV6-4,CASRGADTQYF